This T cell receptor (beta chain) came from a study of blood T cell repertoires in COVID-19. At the level of the study: Samples taken during acute and convalescent COVID-19 were collected in the United States, Italy and Spain.

Source study methods: Amplification of reference gene primers was used by the study to estimate nucleated cell counts. Assay: immunoSEQ multiplex PCR; the TCRdb copy retains only in-frame clones and omits some. That table gives V, J and clone size, and the DNA gave D and trimming. The data show some 260,000 clones, 79% seen once. This clone was seen just once. This TCR came from a woman between 40 and 50 years old with active or convalescent COVID-19. The sample taken for sequencing was peripheral blood.

The CDR3 bases are TGTGCCAGCAGTTGGACAGGGGTTGGCTACACCTTC. This encodes CASSWTGVGYTF. The V and J genes are TRBV12-3 or TRBV12-4 and TRBJ1-2, with 9 bases lining up with TRBD1. V trimming: 4 bases; J trimming: 7 bases; junction bases outside the gene matches: 1. There are 12 residues in the CDR3.